The 30 T cell receptor beta chains below were found in one sample sequenced in a study of blood T cell repertoires in COVID-19. Sequencing was performed with immunoSEQ multiplex PCR; in TCRdb, only in-frame clones are kept and a portion is missing. The table has approximately 360,000 clones, 70% to 90% seen once. Sample: PBMCs or T cells enriched from blood (not recorded which). Receptors were obtained from a man aged 35 to 55 in a cohort exposed to, infected with or recovered from COVID-19 (not recorded which).

This clone is a singleton in its sample. V is TRBV27 and J is TRBJ1-2, with TRBD1 matching 10 bases. From germline, CDR1 is MNHEY and CDR2 SMNVEV (reference sequence). The CDR3 extends over 12 amino acids. V trimming: 8 bases; J trimming: 4 bases; junction bases outside the gene matches: 1. For the CDR3, the DNA is TGTGCCAGCGGGACAGGGGTCTATGGCTACACCTTC. Encoded protein: CASGTGVYGYTF.

The chain carries TRBV4-1 and TRBJ1-5; 7 nucleotides match TRBD1. The CDR3 contains 17 residues. Germline V gene data show CDR1 as MGHRA and CDR2 as YSYEKL. Losses at the gene ends were 4 bases for V and 4 bases for J; bases not matched to a gene: 13. The DNA for the CDR3 is TGCGCCAGCAGCCGATTCCCCGGGACAGAATTAAATCAGCCCCAGCATTTT. Translation gives CASSRFPGTELNQPQHF.

This chain connects TRBV5-8 to TRBJ1-5, with TRBD1 matching over 7 bases. Germline trimming cut 1 base from V and 0 bases from J; bases unmatched to any gene: 7. The CDR3 is 17 amino acids. The germline CDR1 and CDR2 sequences are SGHTS and YDEGEE. CDR3 amino acids: CASSLTRTGVSNQPQHF. In nucleotides, the CDR3 is TGTGCCAGCAGCTTGACAAGGACAGGAGTTAGCAATCAGCCCCAGCATTTT.

The V and J genes are TRBV27 and TRBJ2-7, with 10 bases matching TRBD1. V shed 6 bases and J 6 bases; nucleotides not matched to a gene: 14. Germline CDR1 is MNHEY and CDR2 is SMNVEV (reference sequence). The CDR3 covers 16 residues. DNA for the CDR3: TGTGCCAGCAGCCGGACCCAGGGACAGGGGATATCCGAGCAGTACTTC. Amino acid sequence: CASSRTQGQGISEQYF.

CDR3 in amino acids: CAWGTSGDEQYF. CDR3 DNA sequence: TGTGCCTGGGGGACTAGCGGGGACGAGCAGTACTTC. The chain has TRBV30 and TRBJ2-7; TRBD2 agrees at 13 bases. Trimming took 5 bases from V and 5 from J; bases not matched to a gene: 0. The CDR3 sequence is 12 residues long. Germline CDR1 and CDR2: GTSNPN and SVGIG (reference sequence). The full variable domain, its missing parts supplied by reference TRBV30 and TRBJ2-7, is SQTIHQWPATLVQPVGSPLSLECTVEGTSNPNLYWYRQAAGRGLQLLFYSVGIGQISSEVPQNLSASRPQDRQFILSSKKLLLSDSGFYLCAWGTSGDEQYFGPGTRLTVT.

This clone has just a few counts. The J gene is TRBJ2-3, the V gene TRBV5-1; 11 nucleotides align to TRBD2. CDR3 length equals 19 residues. V shed 4 bases, J shed 2 bases, and the junction held 15 bases outside the gene matches. Germline V CDR1 and CDR2: SGHRS, YFSETQ. This CDR3 is CASSPDTSGSPQFTDTQYF. CDR3 in DNA: TGCGCCAGCAGCCCGGACACTAGCGGGAGTCCTCAATTCACAGATACGCAGTATTTT.

This chain links TRBV7-9 with TRBJ2-1; 9 positions match TRBD1. CDR3 size: 18 residues. The V gene end was trimmed by 5 bases and the J gene end by 6 bases; junction bases not matched to a gene: 17. Germline V CDR1 and CDR2: SEHNR, FQNEAQ (reference sequence). The CDR3 spells CASSPTTGQGFVINEQFF. In DNA form, the CDR3 reads TGTGCCAGCAGCCCTACTACGGGACAGGGATTTGTAATCAATGAGCAGTTCTTC.

This chain links TRBV28 with TRBJ1-4, with 9 bases lining up with TRBD1. Trimming at V came to 5 bases and at J to 1 base, leaving 5 bases not matched to a gene. Germline CDR1 is MDHEN and CDR2 is SYDVKM. CDR3 length: 16 amino acids. CDR3 nucleotides: TGTGCCAGCAGTCCCGGGACAGGGAAAACTAATGAAAAACTGTTTTTT. Residues: CASSPGTGKTNEKLFF. The full variable domain, rest sourced from reference TRBV28 and TRBJ1-4, is DVKVTQSSRYLVKRTGEKVFLECVQDMDHENMFWYRQDPGLGLRLIYFSYDVKMKEKGDIPEGYSVSREKKERFSLILESASTNQTSMYLCASSPGTGKTNEKLFFGSGTQLSVL.

The chain links TRBV28 to TRBJ1-2, with TRBD1 matching over 8 bases. There are 14 residues in the CDR3. Trimming removed 6 bases from V and 4 bases from J; junction bases left unmatched: 7. Per germline, CDR1 MDHEN and CDR2 SYDVKM. The chain's CDR3 is CASRPGQESYGYTF. The CDR3 nucleotides read TGTGCCAGCAGACCGGGACAGGAGTCCTATGGCTACACCTTC.

This sequence joins TRBV2 and TRBJ1-5, with 9 bases fitting TRBD1. The V and J ends lost 6 bases and 2 bases, in that order; junction bases with no gene match: 5. The CDR3 runs 15 residues. Germline V lookup: CDR1 SNHLY, CDR2 FYNNEI. DNA of the CDR3: TGTGCCAGCAGGGACAGGGGCGCGGGCAATCAGCCCCAGCATTTT. Translating it yields CASRDRGAGNQPQHF.

This clone was counted between two and nine times. This chain links TRBV7-9 with TRBJ2-2, with D perhaps TRBD2 (6 bases). V shed 0 bases and J shed 1 base, with 6 bases lying between them. This CDR3 region has 15 residues. From germline, CDR1 is SEHNR and CDR2 FQNEAQ (reference sequence). The CDR3 region is CASSLAGGNTGELFF. CDR3 nucleotide sequence: TGTGCCAGCAGCTTAGCGGGGGGGAACACCGGGGAGCTGTTTTTT.

The CDR3 loop is CASRGEGMNTEAFF. The CDR3 DNA reads as TGTGCCAGCAGGGGGGAGGGGATGAACACTGAAGCTTTCTTT. The rearrangement uses TRBV28 and TRBJ1-1; D might be TRBD1 (5 bases). There are 14 residues in the CDR3. The V gene's germline CDR1 is MDHEN and CDR2 SYDVKM. Trimming left V 6 bases short and J 0 bases short, with 11 bases between.

The CDR3 DNA is TGTGCCAGCAGTGGTGGGGAGGCTAACCCCTATAATTCACCCCTCCACTTT. Translation: CASSGGEANPYNSPLHF. This chain links TRBV28 with TRBJ1-6; D is unresolved. Germline CDR1 and CDR2: MDHEN and SYDVKM. The V end was cut by 5 bases, the J end by 2 bases, with 16 bases between. CDR3 length: 17 residues.

The V and J genes are TRBV7-6 and TRBJ2-1; maybe TRBD1 (6 bases). Germline lookup yields CDR1 SGHVS and CDR2 FNYEAQ. This CDR3 is built from 14 residues. Between the trimmed V and J ends, which lost 0 bases and 8 bases, there was a span of 11 bases. The CDR3 DNA follows: TGTGCCAGCAGCTTAGCGGGGACAAGGGATGAGCAGTTCTTC. The encoded protein is CASSLAGTRDEQFF.

The chain uses TRBV6-5 and TRBJ1-2, with D maybe TRBD1 (5 bases). Trimming pared 5 bases from V and 7 bases from J, leaving 20 bases between. This CDR3 has 15 residues. The V gene's germline CDR1 is MNHEY and CDR2 SVGAGI. CDR3 DNA: TGTGCCAGCAGTACGCCGACAGACGCCCCCGTTGGCTACACCTTC. It translates to CASSTPTDAPVGYTF.

The chain links TRBV24-1 to TRBJ2-1; D is perhaps TRBD2 (6 bases). Trimming shortened V by 8 bases and J by 6 bases, and 16 bases separated the two germline ends. The CDR3 is 14 residues long. Germline V gene sequence: CDR1 KGHDR, CDR2 SFDVKD. The CDR3 loop is CATKDWGGGNEQFF. The CDR3, as DNA: TGTGCCACCAAGGACTGGGGAGGTGGCAATGAGCAGTTCTTC.

The chain is built from TRBV5-1 and TRBJ2-2; 9 bases agree with TRBD1. Looked up from germline, CDR1 is SGHRS and CDR2 is YFSETQ. The CDR3 is 16 residues long. Losses at the gene ends were 4 bases for V and 4 bases for J; bases not matched to a gene: 8. DNA of the CDR3: TGCGCCAGCAGCCTACAGGGGGCGCGTCCCACCGGGGAGCTGTTTTTT. Amino acid sequence: CASSLQGARPTGELFF.

The V and J genes are TRBV7-3 and TRBJ1-6, with TRBD1 matching over 10 bases. The length of the CDR3 is 15 residues. Germline-derived CDR1 and CDR2 are SGHTA and FQGTGA. Germline trimming cut 5 bases from V and 7 bases from J; bases unmatched to any gene: 5. The CDR3, as DNA: TGTGCCAGCAGCGATTCGGGACAGGGGAATTCACCCCTCCACTTT. Encoded protein: CASSDSGQGNSPLHF.

The chain uses TRBV5-1 and TRBJ2-2, with 9 bases that match TRBD2. The CDR3 spans 16 residues. From germline, CDR1 is SGHRS and CDR2 YFSETQ. V trimming: 3 bases; J trimming: 6 bases; junction bases outside the gene matches: 9. As DNA, the CDR3 is TGCGCCAGCAGCTCCCTTAGCGGGAGCTCTGCCGGGGAGCTGTTTTTT. This codes for CASSSLSGSSAGELFF.

CDR3 nucleotides: TGTGCCAGCAAGGGAGGAGGGTACAATGAAAAACTGTTTTTT. This sequence encodes CASKGGGYNEKLFF. The rearrangement uses TRBV6-5 and TRBJ1-4; D unresolved. The CDR3 consists of 14 residues. Trimming removed 7 bases at V and 5 bases at J, with 14 bases between. The germline V gene encodes CDR1 MNHEY and CDR2 SVGAGI.

The chain couples TRBV3-1 (or the pseudogene TRBV3-2) to TRBJ2-1, with 12 bases lining up with TRBD2. The CDR3 is 17 amino acids. Germline CDR1 and CDR2: LGHDT and YNNKEL (reference sequence). J was trimmed by 4 bases and V by 0 bases; bases with no gene match: 4. CDR3 sequence reads: CASSQEILAGGYNEQFF. As DNA, the CDR3 is TGTGCCAGCAGCCAAGAGATCCTAGCGGGAGGGTACAATGAGCAGTTCTTC.

The CDR3 protein is CASSEPRDSTEAFF. The CDR3 DNA follows: TGTGCCAGCAGCGAACCCAGGGATTCCACTGAAGCTTTCTTT. The rearrangement joins TRBV25-1 to TRBJ1-1; a possible D gene is TRBD1 (5 bases). Germline-derived CDR1 and CDR2 are MGHDK and SYGVNS. CDR3 size: 14 residues. V was cut by 6 bases and J by 4 bases, with 15 bases left in between.

The gene calls are TRBV11-3 and TRBJ1-1; TRBD1 aligns across 9 bases. With V trimmed by 5 bases and J by 1 base, 5 bases remained unmatched. CDR3 length equals 15 residues. Germline V gene data show CDR1 as SGHNT and CDR2 as YENEEA. The CDR3 spells CASSPGQGWNTEAFF. The CDR3 nucleotides read TGTGCCAGCAGCCCCGGACAGGGGTGGAACACTGAAGCTTTCTTT. Filled out from reference TRBV11-3 and TRBJ1-1, the complete variable domain reads EAGVVQSPRYKIIEKKQPVAFWCNPISGHNTLYWYLQNLGQGPELLIRYENEEAVDDSQLPKDRFSAERLKGVDSTLKIQPAELGDSAVYLCASSPGQGWNTEAFFGQGTRLTVV.

This clone was seen only once. The J gene is TRBJ2-1, the V gene TRBV7-3, with 12 bases aligning to TRBD2. This CDR3 is 16 amino acids long. J lost 7 bases, V lost 5 bases, and 9 bases had no gene match. Germline lookup yields CDR1 SGHTA and CDR2 FQGTGA. CDR3: CASSPKTSGGRNEQFF. In DNA, the CDR3 is TGTGCCAGCAGCCCAAAAACTAGCGGGGGGAGGAATGAGCAGTTCTTC.

The chain combines TRBV27 with TRBJ1-1; no definite D call. Germline V gene data show CDR1 as MNHEY and CDR2 as SMNVEV (reference sequence). V lost 0 bases to trimming and J lost 1 base, with 12 bases between them. The length of the CDR3 is 16 residues. CDR3 in DNA: TGTGCCAGCAGTTTATCCACAGTGGCTTCGAACACTGAAGCTTTCTTT. It translates to CASSLSTVASNTEAFF.

This clone came up once. J is TRBJ2-7 and V is TRBV9; TRBD1 matches 8 bases. V trimming: 2 bases; J trimming: 3 bases; junction bases outside the gene matches: 7. CDR1 SGDLS and CDR2 YYNGEE come from the germline V gene. The CDR3 sequence is 15 residues long. CDR3 in amino acids: CASSVGQGAVYEQYF. CDR3 sequence (DNA): TGTGCCAGCAGCGTCGGACAGGGTGCAGTCTACGAGCAGTACTTC.

This clone was found once. The chain has TRBV7-2 and TRBJ2-7; D gene ambiguous. CDR3 size: 11 residues. The V gene lost 3 bases and the J gene lost 7 bases, with 7 bases spanning the gap. CDR1 is SGHTA and CDR2 is FQGNSA in the germline V gene. The CDR3 region is CASSLSVEQYF. The CDR3 nucleotides are TGTGCCAGCAGCTTGTCCGTAGAGCAGTACTTC.

The DNA for the CDR3 is TGTGCCAGCAGTTTCCAATCTAGCGGGAATTACAAAAACATTCAGTACTTC. Translated: CASSFQSSGNYKNIQYF. The rearrangement links TRBV27 to TRBJ2-4; 9 positions agree with TRBD2. This CDR3 contains 17 residues. Unmatched junction bases numbered 9, after V lost 3 bases and J lost 3 bases. Germline CDR1 and CDR2: MNHEY and SMNVEV (reference sequence).

The V call is TRBV15, the J call TRBJ2-1; 10 bases are shared with TRBD1. The CDR3 contains 15 residues. Germline assignment: CDR1 LNHNV and CDR2 YYDKDF (reference sequence). The J segment lost 5 bases and the V segment lost 1 base, leaving 2 bases of the junction unmatched. CDR3 loop: CATSRAGTGDNEQFF. CDR3 DNA sequence: TGTGCCACCAGCAGAGCCGGGACAGGGGACAATGAGCAGTTCTTC.

This chain uses TRBV19 with TRBJ2-1; 9 bases line up with TRBD2. From germline, CDR1 is LNHDA and CDR2 SQIVND (reference sequence). This CDR3 contains 21 residues. V shed 1 base, J shed 4 bases, and the junction held 20 bases outside the gene matches. The CDR3 nucleotides read TGTGCCAGTAGTATAGTTTCCGGGGCCAAAGCTAGCGGGACCAGATACAATGAGCAGTTCTTC. This codes for CASSIVSGAKASGTRYNEQFF.